This TCR beta chain appears in the sequencing data of a study of T cell repertoires in cytomegalovirus infection. General study points: Carriage of CMV together with the relevant HLA was identifiable through cumulative public TCR beta family frequency.

TCRdb fed the reads into MiXCR, producing one record per CDR3 protein. The sample lists fewer than 200,000 distinct CDR3 sequences; 20% to 25% were seen once. Remarks on this clonotype: What it binds is unknown.

With 3 bases removed from V and 6 bases from J, the gap between germline ends came to 14 bases. Germline V CDR1 and CDR2: SGHTA, FQGNSA. The CDR3 has 14 residues. The origin of this receptor is a human donor in good health (CMV status not recorded). Some clones in this sample may be carry-over from other donors' samples. Source: CD8+ T cells from cultured PBMCs, taken from culture after CMV antigen stimulation. The genes are TRBV7-2 and TRBJ1-1, with a weak D call TRBD1 (6 bases). CDR3 sequence (DNA): TGTGCCAGCAGCTTCCCGGGGGCAAGGGCTGAAGCTTTCTTT. It encodes CASSFPGARAEAFF. The entire variable domain, with the rest obtained from reference TRBV7-2 and TRBJ1-1, is as follows: GAGVSQSPSNKVTEKGKDVELRCDPISGHTALYWYRQSLGQGLEFLIYFQGNSAPDKSGLPSDRFSAERTGGSVSTLTIQRTQQEDSAVYLCASSFPGARAEAFFGQGTRLTVV.